This T cell receptor (beta chain) was retrieved from a study of T cells expressing NK-cell markers. For the study at large: One of the eight sequenced donors was seronegative, whereas the other seven were HCMV-seropositive.

Per germline, CDR1 MNHEY and CDR2 SMNVEV (reference sequence). The length of the CDR3 is 15 residues. TCRdb reprocessed the 5' RACE reads and stores each CDR3 protein as one record, lacking DNA. This repertoire includes about 450,000 distinct CDR3 sequences. The chain carries TRBV27 and TRBJ2-1; TCRdb returns TRBD2, unconfirmable since there is no DNA. The source of this sequence is a woman aged 18 to 75 in good health. The sample taken for sequencing was blood T cells: a sorted CD56 or NKG2C T cell subset, CD4+ or CD8+ T cells, or bulk PBMC T cells (not recorded which). The CDR3 here is CASSPISGKGSEQFF.